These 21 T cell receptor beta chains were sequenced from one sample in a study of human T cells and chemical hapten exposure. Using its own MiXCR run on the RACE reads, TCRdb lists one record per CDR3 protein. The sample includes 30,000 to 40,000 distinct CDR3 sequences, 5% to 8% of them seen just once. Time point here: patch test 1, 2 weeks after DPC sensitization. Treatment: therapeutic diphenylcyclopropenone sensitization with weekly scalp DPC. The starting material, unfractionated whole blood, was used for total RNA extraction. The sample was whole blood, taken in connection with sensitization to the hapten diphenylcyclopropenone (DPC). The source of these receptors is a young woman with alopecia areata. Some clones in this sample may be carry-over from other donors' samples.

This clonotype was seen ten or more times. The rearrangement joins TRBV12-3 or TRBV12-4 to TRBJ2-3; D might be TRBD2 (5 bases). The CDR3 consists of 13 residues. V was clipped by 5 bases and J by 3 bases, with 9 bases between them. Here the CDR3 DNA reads TGTGCCAGCAGTCGAACTAGGACAGATACGCAGTATTTT. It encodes CASSRTRTDTQYF.

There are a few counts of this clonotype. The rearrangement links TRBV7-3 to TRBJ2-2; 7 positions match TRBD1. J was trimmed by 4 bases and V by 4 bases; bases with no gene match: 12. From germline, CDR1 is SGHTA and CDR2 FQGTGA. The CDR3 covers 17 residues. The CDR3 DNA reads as TGTGCCAGCAGCTCCCCCGGGGCAGGGGGTAGCACCGGGGAGCTGTTTTTT. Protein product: CASSSPGAGGSTGELFF. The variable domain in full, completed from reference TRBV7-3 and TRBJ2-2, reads GAGVSQTPSNKVTEKGKYVELRCDPISGHTALYWYRQSLGQGPEFLIYFQGTGAADDSGLPNDRFFAVRPEGSVSTLKIQRTERGDSAVYLCASSSPGAGGSTGELFFGEGSRLTVL.

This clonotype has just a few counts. As DNA, the CDR3 is TGCAGTGCTAGAGACAAAAACGAGCGGGGGGGCCGGTATGGGCAGTTCTTC. It codes for CSARDKNERGGRYGQFF. The chain is built from TRBV20-1 and TRBJ2-1, with 10 bases identical to TRBD2. Germline loops: CDR1 DFQATT, CDR2 SNEGSKA (reference sequence). Unmatched junction bases numbered 17, after V lost 0 bases and J lost 12 bases. The CDR3 covers 17 residues.

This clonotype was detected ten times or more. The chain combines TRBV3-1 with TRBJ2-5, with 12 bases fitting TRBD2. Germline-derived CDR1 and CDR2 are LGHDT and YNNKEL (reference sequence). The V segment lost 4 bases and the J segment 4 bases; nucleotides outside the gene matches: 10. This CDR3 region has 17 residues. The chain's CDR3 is CASSLPPLAGGRETQYF. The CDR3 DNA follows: TGTGCCAGCAGCCTACCACCCCTAGCGGGGGGGCGAGAGACCCAGTACTTC.

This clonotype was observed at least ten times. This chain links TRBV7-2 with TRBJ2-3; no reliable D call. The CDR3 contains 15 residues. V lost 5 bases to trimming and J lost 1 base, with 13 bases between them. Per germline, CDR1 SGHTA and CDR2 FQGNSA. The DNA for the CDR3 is TGTGCCAGCAGCCCTCGGCCTTCTCGCACAGATACGCAGTATTTT. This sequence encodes CASSPRPSRTDTQYF.

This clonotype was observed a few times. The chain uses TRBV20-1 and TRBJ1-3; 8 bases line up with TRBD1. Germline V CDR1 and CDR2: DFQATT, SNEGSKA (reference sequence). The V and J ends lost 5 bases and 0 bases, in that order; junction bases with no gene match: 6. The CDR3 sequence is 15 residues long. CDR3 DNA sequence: TGCAGTGCTGGACTACAGGGGGGCTCTGGAAACACCATATATTTT. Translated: CSAGLQGGSGNTIYF.

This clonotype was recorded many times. For the CDR3, the DNA is TGCAGTGCTAGAGTCGTGACGGAATTGTTAGGGCCCCAGCATTTT. Amino acids: CSARVVTELLGPQHF. The chain uses TRBV20-1 and TRBJ1-5; D not certain. The CDR3 is 15 amino acids. The ends were cut back, 1 base at V and 9 bases at J, with 19 bases in the middle. Germline CDR1 and CDR2: DFQATT and SNEGSKA (reference sequence).

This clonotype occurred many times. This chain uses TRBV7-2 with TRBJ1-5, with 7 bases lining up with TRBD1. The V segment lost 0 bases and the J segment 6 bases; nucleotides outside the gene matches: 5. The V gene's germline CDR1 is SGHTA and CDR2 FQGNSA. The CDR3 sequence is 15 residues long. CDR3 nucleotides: TGTGCCAGCAGCTTAGCAGGGGGCGCGGCTCAGCCCCAGCATTTT. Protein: CASSLAGGAAQPQHF.

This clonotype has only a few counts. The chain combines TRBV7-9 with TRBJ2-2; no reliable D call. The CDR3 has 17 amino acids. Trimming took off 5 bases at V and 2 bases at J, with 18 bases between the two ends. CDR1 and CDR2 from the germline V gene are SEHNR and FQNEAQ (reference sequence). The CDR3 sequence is CASSPAVIGPNTGELFF. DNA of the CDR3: TGTGCCAGCAGCCCCGCTGTAATTGGTCCCAACACCGGGGAGCTGTTTTTT.

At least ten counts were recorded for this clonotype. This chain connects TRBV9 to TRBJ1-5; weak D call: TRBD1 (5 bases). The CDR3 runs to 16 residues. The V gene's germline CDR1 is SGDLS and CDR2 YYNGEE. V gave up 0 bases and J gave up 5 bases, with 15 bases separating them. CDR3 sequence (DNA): TGTGCCAGCAGCGTAGACACCAGGGTGAGAGATCAGCCCCAGCATTTT. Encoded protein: CASSVDTRVRDQPQHF.

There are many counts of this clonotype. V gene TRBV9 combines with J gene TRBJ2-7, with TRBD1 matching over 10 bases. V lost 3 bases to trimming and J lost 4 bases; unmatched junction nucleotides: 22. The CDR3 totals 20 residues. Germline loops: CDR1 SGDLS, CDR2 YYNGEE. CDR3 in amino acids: CASSASGRDRGVEGDYEQYF. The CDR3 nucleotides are TGTGCCAGCAGCGCATCTGGCCGGGACAGGGGCGTAGAGGGAGATTACGAGCAGTACTTC.

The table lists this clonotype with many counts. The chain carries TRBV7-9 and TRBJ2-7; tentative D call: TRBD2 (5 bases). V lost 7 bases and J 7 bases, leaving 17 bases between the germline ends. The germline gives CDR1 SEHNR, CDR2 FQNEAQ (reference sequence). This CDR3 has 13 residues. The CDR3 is CASTVTGRGEQYF. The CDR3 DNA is TGTGCCAGCACCGTCACCGGCCGGGGTGAGCAGTACTTC.

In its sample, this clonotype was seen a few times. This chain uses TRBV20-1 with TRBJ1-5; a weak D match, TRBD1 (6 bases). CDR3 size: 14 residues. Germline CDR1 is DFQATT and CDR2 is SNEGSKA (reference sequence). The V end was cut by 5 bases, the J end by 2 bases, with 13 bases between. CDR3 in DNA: TGCAGTGCTGCCCCAGGGGCCGGCAATCAGCCCCAGCATTTT. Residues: CSAAPGAGNQPQHF.

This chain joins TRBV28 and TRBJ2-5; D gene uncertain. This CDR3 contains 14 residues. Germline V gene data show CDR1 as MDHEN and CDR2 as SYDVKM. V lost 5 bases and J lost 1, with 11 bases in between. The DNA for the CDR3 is TGTGCCAGCAGTACTCCTGGCCGCCAAGAGACCCAGTACTTC. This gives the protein CASSTPGRQETQYF.

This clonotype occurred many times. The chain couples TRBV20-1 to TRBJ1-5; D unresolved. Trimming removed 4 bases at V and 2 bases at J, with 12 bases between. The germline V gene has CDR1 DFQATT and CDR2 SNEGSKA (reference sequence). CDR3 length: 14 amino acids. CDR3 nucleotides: TGCAGTGCTATTATTAGTCTGGGCAATCAGCCCCAGCATTTT. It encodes CSAIISLGNQPQHF.

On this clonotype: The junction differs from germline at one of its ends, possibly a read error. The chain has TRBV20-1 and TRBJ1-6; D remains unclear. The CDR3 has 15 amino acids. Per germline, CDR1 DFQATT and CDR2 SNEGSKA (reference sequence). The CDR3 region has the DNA TGCAGTGCTAGACGCGGGGATGCCTATAATACACCCCTCCACTTT. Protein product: CSARRGDAYNTPLHF.

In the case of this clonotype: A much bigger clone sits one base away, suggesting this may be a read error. This chain's CDR3 is CAISEGQNTGELCF. The CDR3 coding sequence is TGTGCCATCAGTGAAGGACAGAACACCGGGGAGCTGTGTTTT. This sequence joins TRBV10-3 and TRBJ2-2, with D possibly TRBD1 on 6 matching bases. The CDR3 sequence is 14 residues long. CDR1 and CDR2 from the germline V gene are ENHRY and SYGVKD.

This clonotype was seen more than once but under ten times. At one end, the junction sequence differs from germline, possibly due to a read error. Here the CDR3 DNA reads TGTGCCAGCACCTTAGGTCCCGGGGGCAATCAGCCCCAGCATTTT. Protein sequence: CASTLGPGGNQPQHF. The chain recombines TRBV11-2 with TRBJ1-5, with D unresolved. The CDR3 is made up of 15 amino acids. Germline V CDR1 and CDR2: SGHAT, FQNNGV.

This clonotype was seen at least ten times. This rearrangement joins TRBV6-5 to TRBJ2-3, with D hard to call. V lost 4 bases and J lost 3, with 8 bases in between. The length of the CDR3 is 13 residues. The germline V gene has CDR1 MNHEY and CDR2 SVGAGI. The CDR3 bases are TGTGCCAGCAGTTTGGGCTCAACAGATACGCAGTATTTT. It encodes CASSLGSTDTQYF.

The CDR3 DNA reads as TGTGCCAGCAGCGGGTTTAGCGGGGGCCCTAGCACAGATACGCAGTATTTT. Amino acid sequence: CASSGFSGGPSTDTQYF. This chain links TRBV9 with TRBJ2-3; 9 nucleotides line up with TRBD2. This CDR3 contains 17 residues. After removal of 3 bases from V and 0 bases from J, the junction contained 8 bases not matched to a gene. Germline loops: CDR1 SGDLS, CDR2 YYNGEE.

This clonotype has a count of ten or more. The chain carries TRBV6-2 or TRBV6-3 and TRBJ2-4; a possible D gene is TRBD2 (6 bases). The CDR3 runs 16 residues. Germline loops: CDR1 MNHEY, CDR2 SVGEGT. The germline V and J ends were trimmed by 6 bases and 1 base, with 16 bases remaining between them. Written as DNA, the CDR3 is TGTGCCAGCAGCCGCCCGACTAGTTGGGCCAAAAACATTCAGTACTTC. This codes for CASSRPTSWAKNIQYF.